Below, one T cell receptor (beta chain) is given with its context. Its target is not known. These data originate in a study of cytomegalovirus exposure and HLA in healthy donors. Whole-study findings and limits: Sequence variants that were highly shared formed a cluster that was likely a sequencing artifact. CMV serostatus was the only immune exposure information that was available.

The PCR employed 60 Vbeta primers together with 13 Jbeta primers. Per the original methods: Among the unique TCR beta chains that a later analysis counted, about 81 million in all, about 10 million were shared. Clones were sequenced by immunoSEQ multiplex PCR, and TCRdb holds only the in-frame ones, with some missing. V, J and clone size are those of that table, while D and trimming were read from the DNA. This table holds more than 110,000 clones, about four fifths found once. The V gene's germline CDR1 is SGHDT and CDR2 YYEEEE. The J segment lost 2 bases and the V segment lost 0 bases, leaving 5 bases of the junction unmatched. CDR3 length equals 16 residues.

The sequenced sample was PBMCs. V usage is TRBV5-6 and J usage is TRBJ2-3; the match to TRBD1 covers 8 bases. The sequence was collected from a female donor in good health and CMV-seronegative. The chain's CDR3 is CASSLAGQGNTDTQYF. CDR3 nucleotide sequence: TGTGCCAGCAGCTTGGCCGGACAGGGAAACACAGATACGCAGTATTTT.